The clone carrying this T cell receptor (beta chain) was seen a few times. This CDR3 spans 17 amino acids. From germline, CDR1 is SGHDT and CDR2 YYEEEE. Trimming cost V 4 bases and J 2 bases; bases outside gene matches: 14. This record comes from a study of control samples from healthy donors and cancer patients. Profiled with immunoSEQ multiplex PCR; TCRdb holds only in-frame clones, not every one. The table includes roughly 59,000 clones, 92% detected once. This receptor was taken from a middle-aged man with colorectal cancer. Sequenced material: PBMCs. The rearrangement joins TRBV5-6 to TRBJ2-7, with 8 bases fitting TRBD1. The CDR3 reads CASSPNSWTGKPYEQYF. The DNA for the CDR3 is TGTGCCAGCAGCCCTAATAGCTGGACAGGGAAACCCTACGAGCAGTACTTC.